These T cell receptor beta chains were read from a single sample in a study of T cell clonotyping in hematopoietic cell transplantation. Here immunoSEQ multiplex PCR was the method, and the copy in TCRdb shows in-frame clones only, minus some. The sample has about 5,400 clones, 70% to 90% seen once. Material: peripheral blood mononuclear cells, obtained before stem cell transplant. The receptor source for this set is a man aged 55 to 70 with acute myeloid leukemia. Some clones in this sample may be carry-over from other donors' samples. Each CDR3 is given without its conserved first and last residue. Each record gives: J gene, V gene, CDR3 protein.

J gene: TRBJ1-2; V gene: TRBV13; CDR3 protein: ASSLGQGANGYT
J gene: TRBJ2-5; V gene: TRBV27; CDR3 protein: ASSLRPGERQETQY
J gene: TRBJ2-1; V gene: TRBV4-1; CDR3 protein: ASSPPTGSNEQF
J gene: TRBJ2-1; V gene: TRBV4-3; CDR3 protein: ASSRLAGTYNEQF
J gene: TRBJ2-7; V gene: TRBV5-6; CDR3 protein: ASSLGGDFYEQY
J gene: TRBJ1-6; V gene: TRBV7-6; CDR3 protein: ASSSYNSPLH
J gene: TRBJ2-7; V gene: TRBV27; CDR3 protein: ASSPIGSIDEQY
J gene: TRBJ2-5; V gene: TRBV5-4; CDR3 protein: ASSLEAARGETQY
J gene: TRBJ2-1; V gene: TRBV13; CDR3 protein: ASSRQGGEQF
J gene: TRBJ2-7; V gene: TRBV5-1; CDR3 protein: ASSPGAYEQY
J gene: TRBJ1-5; V gene: TRBV18; CDR3 protein: ASARTGAQPQH
J gene: TRBJ2-1; V gene: TRBV30; CDR3 protein: AWSFQGATEQF
J gene: TRBJ2-1; V gene: TRBV27; CDR3 protein: ASISGQGYNEQF
J gene: TRBJ1-2; V gene: TRBV28; CDR3 protein: ATVKLRARGYT
J gene: TRBJ1-1; V gene: TRBV19; CDR3 protein: ASSIYRVSMNTEAF
J gene: TRBJ2-1; V gene: TRBV14; CDR3 protein: ASSQDSGSYNEQF
J gene: TRBJ2-7; V gene: TRBV6-5; CDR3 protein: ASSYSAGGLGDEQY
J gene: TRBJ2-2; V gene: TRBV5-6; CDR3 protein: ASSFRGRAELGELF
J gene: TRBJ2-7; V gene: TRBV5-4; CDR3 protein: ASSRDRAGSYEQY
J gene: TRBJ2-5; V gene: TRBV29-1; CDR3 protein: SVAVQQETQY
J gene: TRBJ2-5; V gene: TRBV4-1; CDR3 protein: ASSQEWGNVGGTQY
J gene: TRBJ2-5; V gene: TRBV7-2; CDR3 protein: ASSRDFRETQY
J gene: TRBJ2-2; V gene: TRBV27; CDR3 protein: ASSPPSTGELF
J gene: TRBJ1-3; V gene: TRBV7-9; CDR3 protein: ASSLALQGRGNTIY
J gene: TRBJ1-1; V gene: TRBV28; CDR3 protein: ASSTPRGPRAF